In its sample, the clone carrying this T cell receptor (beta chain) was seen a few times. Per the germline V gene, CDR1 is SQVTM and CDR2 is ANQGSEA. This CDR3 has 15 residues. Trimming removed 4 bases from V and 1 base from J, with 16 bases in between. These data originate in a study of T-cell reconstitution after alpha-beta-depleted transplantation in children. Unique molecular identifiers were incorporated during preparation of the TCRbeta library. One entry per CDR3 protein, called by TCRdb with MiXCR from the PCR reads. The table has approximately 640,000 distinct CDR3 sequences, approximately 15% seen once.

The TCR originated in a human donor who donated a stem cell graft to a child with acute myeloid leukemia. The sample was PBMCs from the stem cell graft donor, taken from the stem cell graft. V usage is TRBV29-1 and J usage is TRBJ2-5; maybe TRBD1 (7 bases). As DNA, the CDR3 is TGCAGCGTTGGAGTGACAGGGACTCTCCAAGAGACCCAGTACTTC. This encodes CSVGVTGTLQETQYF.